The 25 T cell receptor beta chains presented below share a single source sample, sequenced in a study of blood T cell repertoires in COVID-19. Only in-frame clones appear in the TCRdb table, and some are missing; sequencing was by immunoSEQ multiplex PCR. The sample holds about 180,000 clones, 85% seen once. Sequences were obtained from peripheral blood. The receptors here all came from a person aged 65-85 years with COVID-19, enrolled during active disease.

The chain links TRBV28 to TRBJ2-7; the D gene is possibly TRBD2 (5 bases). Trimming left V 6 bases short and J 3 bases short, with 12 bases between. Germline CDR1 and CDR2: MDHEN and SYDVKM. CDR3 size: 13 residues. The CDR3 DNA sequence: TGTGCCAGCAGGTCGGGGATACACTACGAGCAGTACTTC. This codes for CASRSGIHYEQYF.

Note on this clone: This sample also contains other DNA sequences that code for the same CDR3. The chain employs TRBV7-2 and TRBJ2-1; TRBD1 might be the D (6 bases). Germline assignment: CDR1 SGHTA and CDR2 FQGNSA. CDR3 length: 15 amino acids. V was shortened by 0 bases and J by 1 base, with 7 bases between the two germline ends. This CDR3 reads CASSLARGSYNEQFF. CDR3 bases: TGTGCCAGCAGCTTAGCCAGGGGTTCCTACAATGAGCAGTTCTTC.

The chain couples TRBV7-8 to TRBJ2-1, with 11 nucleotides matching TRBD2. CDR1 is SGHVS, CDR2 FQNEAQ, per germline. Germline trimming cut 6 bases from V and 5 bases from J; bases unmatched to any gene: 15. The CDR3 totals 18 residues. For the CDR3, the DNA is TGTGCCAGCAGGATAGGGACTAGCGGCCCCAGGGGGGACAATGAGCAGTTCTTC. Residues: CASRIGTSGPRGDNEQFF. Full variable domain (rest looked up from reference TRBV7-8 and TRBJ2-1): GAGVSQSPRYKVAKRGQDVALRCDPISGHVSLFWYQQALGQGPEFLTYFQNEAQLDKSGLPSDRFFAERPEGSVSTLKIQRTQQEDSAVYLCASRIGTSGPRGDNEQFFGPGTRLTVL.

V usage is TRBV7-9 and J usage is TRBJ1-2; 7 nucleotides match TRBD1. Germline lookup yields CDR1 SEHNR and CDR2 FQNEAQ (reference sequence). The CDR3 length is 15 residues. The V segment lost 5 bases and the J segment 1 base; nucleotides outside the gene matches: 7. The CDR3 loop is CASSAETGINYGYTF. CDR3 nucleotides: TGTGCCAGCAGCGCCGAGACAGGGATTAACTATGGCTACACCTTC.

This clone was detected only once. This rearrangement joins TRBV7-2 to TRBJ2-7; no clear D gene. CDR1 SGHTA and CDR2 FQGNSA come from the germline V gene. The length of the CDR3 is 15 residues. The V gene lost 1 base and the J gene lost 0 bases, with 10 bases spanning the gap. Here the CDR3 reads CASSLVRSSSYEQYF. As DNA, the CDR3 is TGTGCCAGCAGCTTAGTTCGTAGCAGCTCCTACGAGCAGTACTTC.

The chain recombines TRBV28 with TRBJ2-7; TRBD2 is a possible D gene (6 bases). The CDR3 covers 15 residues. Germline assignment: CDR1 MDHEN and CDR2 SYDVKM. V was clipped by 6 bases and J by 0 bases, with 15 bases between them. CDR3 amino acids: CASSGGSKLSYEQYF. CDR3 bases: TGTGCCAGCAGCGGAGGGAGCAAACTCTCCTACGAGCAGTACTTC.

The chain joins TRBV15 to TRBJ2-1; D is possibly TRBD1 (6 bases). CDR3 length: 14 amino acids. CDR1 is LNHNV, CDR2 YYDKDF, per germline (reference sequence). Trimming pared 2 bases from V and 3 bases from J, leaving 8 bases between. The CDR3 reads CATSRRQDYNEQFF. In DNA, the CDR3 is TGTGCCACCAGCAGACGACAGGACTACAATGAGCAGTTCTTC.

The J gene is TRBJ2-2, the V gene TRBV3-1 (or the pseudogene TRBV3-2), with D maybe TRBD2 (7 bases). Germline V CDR1 and CDR2: LGHDT, YNNKEL (reference sequence). The CDR3 sequence is 18 residues long. Trimming pared 3 bases from V and 2 bases from J, leaving 19 bases between. The CDR3 DNA reads TGTGCCAGCAGCCATTTCGCTGGGGGGGGCGGTAACACCGGGGAGCTGTTTTTT. This translates into CASSHFAGGGGNTGELFF.

The genes are TRBV7-9 and TRBJ2-7, with D possibly being TRBD1 (7 bases). This CDR3 is 15 amino acids long. Germline V gives CDR1 SEHNR, CDR2 FQNEAQ (reference sequence). V was trimmed by 5 bases and J by 1 base, leaving 15 bases between them. The CDR3 here is CASSVGGQRSYEQYF. The CDR3 DNA reads as TGTGCCAGCAGCGTCGGGGGACAGAGATCCTACGAGCAGTACTTC.

The chain is built from TRBV5-4 and TRBJ2-3; 10 nucleotides align to TRBD2. This CDR3 has 15 residues. In germline, CDR1 is SGHNT, CDR2 YYREEE (reference sequence). The junction had 8 bases not matched to a gene; V was cut back by 3 bases and J by 7 bases. CDR3 nucleotide sequence: TGTGCCAGCAGCTCTAGCGGGGGCAATCAATATACGCAGTATTTT. Residues: CASSSSGGNQYTQYF.

J is TRBJ2-2 and V is TRBV6-1, with TRBD2 matching over 7 bases. Germline values: CDR1 MNHNS, CDR2 SASEGT. V lost 4 bases to trimming and J lost 4 bases; unmatched junction nucleotides: 9. CDR3 length equals 16 residues. The CDR3 sequence is CASSVFGGSRTGELFF. The CDR3 DNA is TGTGCCAGCAGTGTGTTTGGCGGGAGTCGCACCGGGGAGCTGTTTTTT.

CDR3 protein: CASSLTYNEQFF. The DNA of the CDR3 is TGCGCCAGCAGCCTAACATACAATGAGCAGTTCTTC. The rearrangement joins TRBV4-3 to TRBJ2-1; D not certain. Germline lookup yields CDR1 LGHNA and CDR2 YSLEER. This CDR3 region has 12 residues. The V end was cut by 4 bases, the J end by 4 bases, with 5 bases between.

The rearrangement uses TRBV29-1 and TRBJ2-1; perhaps TRBD2 as D (5 bases). V was cut by 6 bases and J by 9 bases, with 18 bases left in between. The CDR3 has 13 residues. Germline CDR1 and CDR2: SQVTM and ANQGSEA. The CDR3 sequence is CSVGETLPPEQFF. For the CDR3, the DNA is TGCAGCGTCGGGGAGACTCTCCCTCCTGAGCAGTTCTTC.

This clone was detected a few times. V is TRBV5-1 and J is TRBJ2-7, with unresolved D. The V gene lost 4 bases and the J gene lost 7 bases, with 18 bases spanning the gap. CDR1 SGHRS and CDR2 YFSETQ come from the germline V gene. This CDR3 spans 14 amino acids. CDR3 nucleotide sequence: TGCGCCAGCAGCCCCATCAGGCCTTCGATAGAGCAGTACTTC. Encoded protein: CASSPIRPSIEQYF.

For the CDR3, the DNA is TGTGCCAGCAGCTTACTAGCGGGAGATTCAGATACGCAGTATTTT. Its translation is CASSLLAGDSDTQYF. J is TRBJ2-3 and V is TRBV11-2; 10 nucleotides agree with TRBD2. This CDR3 spans 15 amino acids. After removal of 2 bases from V and 4 bases from J, the junction contained 3 bases not matched to a gene. Germline V gene data show CDR1 as SGHAT and CDR2 as FQNNGV.

The chain links TRBV11-2 to TRBJ2-7; weak D call: TRBD2 (5 bases). Deletions cut 2 bases from V and 2 bases from J, with 13 bases between. Germline values: CDR1 SGHAT, CDR2 FQNNGV. The CDR3 has 15 residues. The chain's CDR3 is CASSLSEGSTYEQYF. As DNA, the CDR3 is TGTGCCAGCAGCTTAAGTGAGGGATCCACCTACGAGCAGTACTTC.

Remarks on this clone: One end of the junction varies from germline; a read error may be responsible. The rearrangement joins TRBV28 to TRBJ1-3; 7 bases are shared with TRBD1. Germline V CDR1 and CDR2: MDHEN, SYDVKM. The CDR3 sequence is 15 residues long. The CDR3 sequence is CATSLTGVLGNTIYF. CDR3 DNA sequence: TGTGCCACCAGTCTCACAGGGGTGCTAGGAAACACCATATATTTT. The variable domain in full, completed from reference TRBV28 and TRBJ1-3, reads DVKVTQSSRYLVKRTGEKVFLECVQDMDHENMFWYRQDPGLGLRLIYFSYDVKMKEKGDIPEGYSVSREKKERFSLILESASTNQTSMYLCATSLTGVLGNTIYFGEGSWLTVV.

V gene TRBV25-1 combines with J gene TRBJ2-7; 8 nucleotides align to TRBD2. There are 15 residues in the CDR3. V trimming: 4 bases; J trimming: 3 bases; junction bases outside the gene matches: 8. Germline V CDR1 and CDR2: MGHDK, SYGVNS. The chain's CDR3 is CASSALAGGHYEQYF. CDR3 coding DNA: TGTGCCAGCAGTGCCCTGGCGGGAGGCCACTACGAGCAGTACTTC.

This sequence joins TRBV5-1 and TRBJ2-6, with 8 positions matching TRBD1. The germline gives CDR1 SGHRS, CDR2 YFSETQ. CDR3 length: 19 residues. V was pared by 2 bases and J by 2 bases, with 12 bases of the junction left unmatched. CDR3 in amino acids: CASSLPRGLDLTGANVLTF. DNA for the CDR3: TGCGCCAGCAGCTTACCCAGGGGGCTCGATTTGACTGGGGCCAACGTCCTGACTTTC.

CDR3: CASSLGTANNEQFF. The CDR3 nucleotides are TGCGCCAGCAGCTTGGGGACAGCCAACAATGAGCAGTTCTTC. V gene TRBV5-1 combines with J gene TRBJ2-1; TRBD1 might be the D (6 bases). The germline V gene has CDR1 SGHRS and CDR2 YFSETQ. The V and J ends lost 0 bases and 5 bases respectively, with 9 bases between them. The CDR3 spans 14 residues.

This clone has more than one count but fewer than ten. V and J are TRBV29-1 and TRBJ1-2, with a tentative D call TRBD1 (5 bases). CDR1 is SQVTM, CDR2 ANQGSEA, per germline. The CDR3 has 11 amino acids. Trimming stripped 3 bases from V and 8 bases from J, with 10 bases between. The CDR3 nucleotides read TGCAGCGTTGAGCGGGGGGAGGGCTACACCTTC. This encodes CSVERGEGYTF.

The J gene is TRBJ2-3, the V gene TRBV3-1 (or the pseudogene TRBV3-2); D is perhaps TRBD1 (6 bases). Germline assignment: CDR1 LGHDT and CDR2 YNNKEL (reference sequence). The V gene lost 1 base and the J gene lost 3 bases, with 11 bases spanning the gap. The CDR3 runs 15 residues. The DNA for the CDR3 is TGTGCCAGCAGCCAAGTGGTCCAGGGGACAGATACGCAGTATTTT. It is translated as CASSQVVQGTDTQYF.

The rearrangement joins TRBV7-2 to TRBJ2-2, with D maybe TRBD1 (6 bases). Per the germline V gene, CDR1 is SGHTA and CDR2 is FQGNSA. The CDR3 length is 15 residues. Deletions cut 5 bases from V and 7 bases from J, with 17 bases between. The CDR3 loop is CASSPRPQQGGELFF. In nucleotides, the CDR3 is TGTGCCAGCAGCCCTCGACCCCAACAGGGCGGGGAGCTGTTTTTT.

The J gene is TRBJ2-5, the V gene TRBV6-2 or TRBV6-3; 7 nucleotides match TRBD2. The CDR3 is 17 residues long. CDR1 and CDR2 (germline): MNHEY, SVGEGT. The V and J ends lost 6 bases and 1 base, in that order; junction bases with no gene match: 14. The CDR3 reads CASSPRVWGGTQETQYF. CDR3 coding DNA: TGTGCCAGCAGCCCTAGGGTTTGGGGGGGGACCCAAGAGACCCAGTACTTC.

This chain connects TRBV2 to TRBJ2-2, with D perhaps matching TRBD2 (6 bases). Between the trimmed V and J ends, which lost 6 bases and 6 bases, there was a span of 8 bases. From germline, CDR1 is SNHLY and CDR2 FYNNEI. The CDR3 is 12 residues long. The CDR3: CASRGGPGELFF. The CDR3 nucleotides read TGTGCCAGCAGGGGGGGTCCCGGGGAGCTGTTTTTT.